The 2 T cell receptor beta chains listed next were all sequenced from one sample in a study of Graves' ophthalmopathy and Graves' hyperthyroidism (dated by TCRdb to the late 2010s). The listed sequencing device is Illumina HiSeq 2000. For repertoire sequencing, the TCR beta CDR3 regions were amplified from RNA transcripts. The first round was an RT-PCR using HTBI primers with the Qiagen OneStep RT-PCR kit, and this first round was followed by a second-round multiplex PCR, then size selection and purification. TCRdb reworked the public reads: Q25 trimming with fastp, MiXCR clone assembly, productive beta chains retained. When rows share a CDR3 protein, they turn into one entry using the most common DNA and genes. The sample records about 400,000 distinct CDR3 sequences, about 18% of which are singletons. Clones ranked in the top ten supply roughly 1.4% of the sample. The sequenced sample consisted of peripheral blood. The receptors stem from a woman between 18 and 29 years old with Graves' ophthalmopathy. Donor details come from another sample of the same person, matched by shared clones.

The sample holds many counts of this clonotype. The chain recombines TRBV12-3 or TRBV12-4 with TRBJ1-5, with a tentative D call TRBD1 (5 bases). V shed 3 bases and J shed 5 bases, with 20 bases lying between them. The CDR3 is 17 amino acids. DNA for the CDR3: TGTGCCAGCAGTTTGGTCTTCGGGGCGGTTAAAGATCAGCCCCAGCATTTT. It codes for CASSLVFGAVKDQPQHF.

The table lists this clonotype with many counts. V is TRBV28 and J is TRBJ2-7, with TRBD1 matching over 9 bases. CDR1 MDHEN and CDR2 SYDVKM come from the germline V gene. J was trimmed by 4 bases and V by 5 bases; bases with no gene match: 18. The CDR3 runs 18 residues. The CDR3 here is CASSPRPGTGKEGYEQYF. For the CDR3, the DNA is TGTGCCAGCAGTCCTCGTCCCGGGACAGGGAAGGAAGGGTACGAGCAGTACTTC.